This T cell receptor (beta chain) stems from a study of human T cells and chemical hapten exposure. As to time point: patch test 1, 2 weeks after DPC sensitization. The treatment here: therapeutic diphenylcyclopropenone sensitization with weekly scalp DPC. Total RNA was isolated from whole blood that had not been fractionated. Study-wide points: Relative to controls, expanded TCRs formed significantly more large CDR3 similarity clusters. DPC sensitization left the count of TCRs above 1 in 1000 unchanged.

TCRdb reprocessed the RACE reads with MiXCR, giving one entry per CDR3 protein. The table records 39,000 or so distinct CDR3 sequences, 3.5% to 4% of them present only once. The sample holds many counts of this clonotype. As yet, its antigen is unknown. The sample consisted of whole blood, taken in connection with sensitization to the hapten diphenylcyclopropenone (DPC). This TCR was recovered from a man aged 50 to 60 with alopecia areata. Some clones in this sample may be carry-over from other donors' samples.

The CDR3 protein is CASSQVPTVSLEAFF. CDR3 bases: TGCGCCAGCAGCCAAGTTCCGACAGTGTCGCTCGAAGCTTTCTTT. This chain joins TRBV4-1 and TRBJ1-1, with a tentative D call TRBD1 (5 bases). V gave up 1 base and J gave up 8 bases, with 17 bases separating them. There are 15 residues in the CDR3. The germline V gene encodes CDR1 MGHRA and CDR2 YSYEKL.